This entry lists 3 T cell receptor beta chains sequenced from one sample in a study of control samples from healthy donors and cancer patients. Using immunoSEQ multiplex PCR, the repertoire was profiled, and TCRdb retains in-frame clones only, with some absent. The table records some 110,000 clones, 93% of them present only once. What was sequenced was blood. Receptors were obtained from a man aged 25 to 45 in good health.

CDR3 protein: CASSERGSSYNSPLHF. CDR3 sequence (DNA): TGTGCCAGCAGTGAAAGGGGGAGCTCCTATAATTCACCCCTCCACTTT. V and J are TRBV6-1 and TRBJ1-6; TRBD1 might be the D (6 bases). The V gene's germline CDR1 is MNHNS and CDR2 SASEGT. V was clipped by 2 bases and J by 0 bases, with 8 bases between them. There are 16 residues in the CDR3.

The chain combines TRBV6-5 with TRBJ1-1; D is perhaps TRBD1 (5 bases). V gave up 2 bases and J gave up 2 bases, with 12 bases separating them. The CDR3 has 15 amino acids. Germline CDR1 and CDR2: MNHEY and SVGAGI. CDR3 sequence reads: CASSYTGSGNTEAFF. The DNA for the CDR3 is TGTGCCAGCAGTTACACAGGTTCAGGCAACACTGAAGCTTTCTTT.

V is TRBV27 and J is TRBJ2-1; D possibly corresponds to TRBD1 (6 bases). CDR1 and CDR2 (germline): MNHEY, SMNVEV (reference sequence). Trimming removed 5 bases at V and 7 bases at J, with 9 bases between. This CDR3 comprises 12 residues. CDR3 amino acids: CASSVRGNEQFF. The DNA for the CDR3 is TGTGCCAGCAGTGTCAGGGGAAATGAGCAGTTCTTC.